The 7 T cell receptor beta chains given below trace back to one sample, sequenced in a study of T cell repertoires in cytomegalovirus infection. TCRdb reanalysed the reads using MiXCR and keeps one entry per CDR3 protein. The sample has 250,000 or so distinct CDR3 sequences, roughly 9% seen once. The sequenced material came from PBMCs. All receptors come from a human donor in good health (CMV status not recorded). Some clones in this sample may be carry-over from other donors' samples.

This clonotype appeared many times. The V call is TRBV7-2, the J call TRBJ2-7; D possibly matches TRBD1 or TRBD2 (6 bases each). The germline V and J ends were trimmed by 5 bases and 4 bases, with 9 bases remaining between them. The CDR3 is 12 amino acids. Per germline, CDR1 SGHTA and CDR2 FQGNSA. The CDR3 spells CASSKGGYEQYF. The CDR3 region has the DNA TGTGCCAGCAGCAAGGGGGGTTACGAGCAGTACTTC.

The V call is TRBV28, the J call TRBJ1-1; D is undetermined. The CDR3 runs to 12 residues. The V gene's germline CDR1 is MDHEN and CDR2 SYDVKM. Trimming removed 8 bases at V and 1 base at J, with 8 bases between. CDR3 protein: CASGSGNTEAFF. CDR3 DNA sequence: TGTGCCAGCGGCAGCGGGAACACTGAAGCTTTCTTT.

This clonotype was seen many times. The rearrangement links TRBV7-2 to TRBJ2-6; D call uncertain. The V gene lost 2 bases and the J gene lost 2 bases, with 13 bases spanning the gap. The CDR3 consists of 17 residues. Germline V gene data show CDR1 as SGHTA and CDR2 as FQGNSA. CDR3 in amino acids: CASSLTASSAGANVLTF. As DNA, the CDR3 is TGTGCCAGCAGCTTAACTGCGTCGAGCGCTGGGGCCAACGTCCTGACTTTC.

This clonotype was picked up a small number of times. The J gene is TRBJ1-6, the V gene TRBV11-3; possible D gene TRBD1, 6 bases. Trimming pared 2 bases from V and 8 bases from J, leaving 19 bases between. Germline V gives CDR1 SGHNT, CDR2 YENEEA. The CDR3 is 17 residues long. The CDR3 loop is CASSLRARGVKDSPLHF. The CDR3 coding sequence is TGTGCCAGCAGCTTACGGGCCAGGGGCGTTAAGGATTCACCCCTCCACTTT. The full variable domain, rest sourced from reference TRBV11-3 and TRBJ1-6, is EAGVVQSPRYKIIEKKQPVAFWCNPISGHNTLYWYLQNLGQGPELLIRYENEEAVDDSQLPKDRFSAERLKGVDSTLKIQPAELGDSAVYLCASSLRARGVKDSPLHFGNGTRLTVT.

The rearrangement links TRBV11-3 to TRBJ2-1; 9 bases map to TRBD1. Germline assignment: CDR1 SGHNT and CDR2 YENEEA. The trim removed 2 bases at V and 8 bases at J, leaving 7 bases unmatched. The CDR3 spans 15 residues. The CDR3 DNA reads TGTGCCAGCAGCTTAATGGACAGGGGTTTATATGAGCAGTTCTTC. Residues: CASSLMDRGLYEQFF.

This clonotype was detected a few times. The V and J genes are TRBV24-1 and TRBJ2-5; the match to TRBD1 covers 9 bases. V dropped 6 bases and J dropped 0; count of bases not matched to a gene: 4. This CDR3 has 15 residues. Germline CDR1 and CDR2: KGHDR and SFDVKD. As DNA, the CDR3 is TGTGCCACCAGTACCGGGACAGGGAACCAAGAGACCCAGTACTTC. As protein: CATSTGTGNQETQYF.

The chain recombines TRBV11-2 with TRBJ2-7, with TRBD1 matching over 7 bases. The V segment lost 4 bases and the J segment 2 bases; nucleotides outside the gene matches: 5. CDR1 and CDR2 from the germline V gene are SGHAT and FQNNGV. The CDR3 sequence is 14 residues long. DNA of the CDR3: TGTGCCAGCAGCTCTCGGACAGGAACCTACGAGCAGTACTTC. Protein: CASSSRTGTYEQYF.